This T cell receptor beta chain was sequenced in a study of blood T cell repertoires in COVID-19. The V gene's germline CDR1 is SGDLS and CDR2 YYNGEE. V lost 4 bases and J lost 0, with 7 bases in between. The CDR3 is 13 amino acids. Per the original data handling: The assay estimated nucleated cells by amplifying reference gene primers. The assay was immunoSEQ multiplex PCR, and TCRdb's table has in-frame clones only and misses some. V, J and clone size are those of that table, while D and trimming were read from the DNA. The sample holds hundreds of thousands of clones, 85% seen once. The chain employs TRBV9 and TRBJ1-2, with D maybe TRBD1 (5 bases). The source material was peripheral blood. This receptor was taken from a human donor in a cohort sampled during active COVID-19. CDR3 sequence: CASSRTSNYGYTF. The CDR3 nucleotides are TGTGCCAGCAGCAGGACATCTAACTATGGCTACACCTTC.